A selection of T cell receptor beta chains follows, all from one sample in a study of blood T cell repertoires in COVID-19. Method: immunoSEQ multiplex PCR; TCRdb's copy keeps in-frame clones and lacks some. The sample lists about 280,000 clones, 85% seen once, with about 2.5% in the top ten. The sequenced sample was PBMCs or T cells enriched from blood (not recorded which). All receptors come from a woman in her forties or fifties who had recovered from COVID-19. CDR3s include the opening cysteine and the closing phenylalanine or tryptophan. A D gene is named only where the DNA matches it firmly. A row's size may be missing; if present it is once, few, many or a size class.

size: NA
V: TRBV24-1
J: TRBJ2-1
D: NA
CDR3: CATSKQGPLDEQFF
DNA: TGTGCCACTTCCAAACAGGGCCCCTTGGATGAGCAGTTCTTC

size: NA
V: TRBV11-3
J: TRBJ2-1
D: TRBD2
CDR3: CASSPDSGRFYNEQFF
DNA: TGTGCCAGCAGCCCGGATAGCGGGAGATTCTACAATGAGCAGTTCTTC

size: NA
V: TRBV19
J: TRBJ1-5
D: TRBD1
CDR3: CASRDLAGGSGQPQHF
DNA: TGTGCCAGCAGAGACTTGGCAGGGGGCAGCGGGCAGCCCCAGCATTTT

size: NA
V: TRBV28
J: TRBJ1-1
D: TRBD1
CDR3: CASRIQGEMNTEAFF
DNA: TGTGCCAGCAGGATCCAGGGGGAGATGAACACTGAAGCTTTCTTT

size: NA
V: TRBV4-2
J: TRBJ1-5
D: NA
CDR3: CASSLRDNSNQPQHF
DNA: TGTGCCAGCAGCCTCCGGGACAATAGCAATCAGCCCCAGCATTTT

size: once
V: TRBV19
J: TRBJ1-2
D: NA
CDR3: CASGTSHGYTF
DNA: TGTGCCAGCGGGACATCACACGGCTACACCTTC

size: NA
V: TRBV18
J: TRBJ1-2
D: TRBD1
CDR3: CASSSQGYYGYTF
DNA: TGTGCCAGCTCGTCACAGGGGTACTATGGCTACACCTTC

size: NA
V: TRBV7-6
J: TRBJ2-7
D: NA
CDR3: CASSLADSGEQYF
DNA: TGTGCCAGCAGCTTAGCGGATAGCGGCGAGCAGTACTTC

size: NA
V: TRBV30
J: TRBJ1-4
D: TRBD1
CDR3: CAWLTGTGLFF
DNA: TGTGCCTGGCTGACAGGGACCGGACTGTTTTTT

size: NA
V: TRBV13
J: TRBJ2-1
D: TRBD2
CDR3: CASSYTSGYNEQFF
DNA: TGTGCCAGCAGCTATACTAGCGGCTACAATGAGCAGTTCTTC

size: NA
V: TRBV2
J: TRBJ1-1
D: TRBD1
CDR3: CASRARTGSVDTEAFF
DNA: TGTGCCAGCAGAGCCAGGACAGGGAGCGTCGACACTGAAGCTTTCTTT

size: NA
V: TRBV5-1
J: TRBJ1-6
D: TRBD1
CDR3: CASSLSRPGQGAYSPLHF
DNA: TGCGCCAGCAGCTTGAGTAGACCGGGACAGGGGGCGTATTCACCCCTCCACTTT

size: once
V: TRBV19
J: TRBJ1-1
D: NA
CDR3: CASSDQGNTEAFF
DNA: TGTGCCAGTAGCGATCAGGGCAACACTGAAGCTTTCTTT

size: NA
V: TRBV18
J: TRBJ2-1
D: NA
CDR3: CASSPNPDNEQFF
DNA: TGTGCCAGCTCACCAAATCCGGACAATGAGCAGTTCTTC

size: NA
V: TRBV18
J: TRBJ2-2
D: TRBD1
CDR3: CASLMGQENTGELFF
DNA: TGTGCCAGCTTAATGGGACAGGAGAACACCGGGGAGCTGTTTTTT

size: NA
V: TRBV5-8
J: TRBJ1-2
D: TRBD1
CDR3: CASSFTGDSYGYTF
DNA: TGTGCCAGCAGCTTCACAGGGGATAGCTATGGCTACACCTTC

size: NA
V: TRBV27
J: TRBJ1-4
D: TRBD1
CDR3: CASSQTGFTEKLFF
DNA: TGTGCCAGCAGTCAGACAGGGTTTACCGAAAAACTGTTTTTT

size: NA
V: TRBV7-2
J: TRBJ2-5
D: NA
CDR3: CASSLAGHGETQYF
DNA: TGTGCCAGCAGCTTAGCGGGGCACGGCGAGACCCAGTACTTC

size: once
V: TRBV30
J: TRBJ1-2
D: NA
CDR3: CAWRAVNYGYTF
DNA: TGTGCCTGGAGGGCAGTTAACTATGGCTACACCTTC

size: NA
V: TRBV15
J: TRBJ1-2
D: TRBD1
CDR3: CATSDLRQGDYGYTF
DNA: TGTGCCACCAGCGACCTCAGACAGGGGGACTATGGCTACACCTTC

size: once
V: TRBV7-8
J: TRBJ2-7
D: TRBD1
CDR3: CASSLGFYRDRADEQYF
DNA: TGTGCCAGCAGCTTAGGGTTTTACCGGGACAGGGCCGACGAGCAGTACTTC

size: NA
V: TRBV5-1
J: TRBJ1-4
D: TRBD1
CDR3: CASSGGTGDEKLFF
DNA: TGCGCCAGCAGCGGAGGGACAGGGGACGAAAAACTGTTTTTT

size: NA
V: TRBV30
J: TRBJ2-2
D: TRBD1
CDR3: CAWSVLGTGGTGELFF
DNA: TGTGCCTGGAGTGTACTCGGGACAGGGGGTACCGGGGAGCTGTTTTTT

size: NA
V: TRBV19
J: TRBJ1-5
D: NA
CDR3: CASSRNRAENQPQHF
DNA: TGTGCCAGTAGTCGCAACAGGGCTGAGAATCAGCCCCAGCATTTT

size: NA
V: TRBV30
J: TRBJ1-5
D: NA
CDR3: CAWSVPDTYNQPQHF
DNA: TGTGCCTGGAGTGTACCCGACACGTACAATCAGCCCCAGCATTTT

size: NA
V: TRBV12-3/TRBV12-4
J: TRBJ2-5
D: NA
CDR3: CASSFGEETQYF
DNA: TGTGCCAGCAGTTTTGGAGAAGAGACCCAGTACTTC

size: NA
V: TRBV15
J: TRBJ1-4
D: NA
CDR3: CATSRDLLGQGNEKLFF
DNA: TGTGCCACCAGCAGAGATCTTTTAGGGCAGGGCAATGAAAAACTGTTTTTT

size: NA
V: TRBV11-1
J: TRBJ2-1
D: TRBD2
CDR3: CASSPTSGGGNEQFF
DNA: TGTGCCAGCAGCCCGACTAGCGGGGGGGGCAATGAGCAGTTCTTC

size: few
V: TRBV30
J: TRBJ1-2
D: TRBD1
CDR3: CAWSVPWTGTGYTF
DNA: TGTGCCTGGAGTGTACCTTGGACAGGGACTGGCTACACCTTC

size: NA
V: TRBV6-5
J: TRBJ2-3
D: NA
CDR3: CASSRGQITDTQYF
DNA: TGTGCCAGCAGCCGGGGACAAATCACAGATACGCAGTATTTT

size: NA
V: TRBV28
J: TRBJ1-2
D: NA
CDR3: CASTRTLNYGYTF
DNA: TGTGCCAGCACCCGGACTCTCAACTATGGCTACACCTTC

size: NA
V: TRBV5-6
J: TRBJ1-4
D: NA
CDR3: CASSFEQGEEKLFF
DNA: TGTGCCAGCAGCTTCGAACAGGGTGAGGAAAAACTGTTTTTT

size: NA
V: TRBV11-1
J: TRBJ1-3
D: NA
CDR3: CASSQQISGNTIYF
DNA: TGTGCCAGCAGCCAACAGATCTCTGGAAACACCATATATTTT

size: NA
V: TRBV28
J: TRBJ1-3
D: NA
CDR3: CASSFITRSSGNTIYF
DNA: TGTGCCAGCAGTTTTATCACACGAAGCTCTGGAAACACCATATATTTT

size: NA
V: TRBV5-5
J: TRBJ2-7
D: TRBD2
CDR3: CASSRKKGLAGTSYEQYF
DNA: TGTGCCAGCAGCCGTAAGAAAGGACTAGCGGGAACCTCCTACGAGCAGTACTTC

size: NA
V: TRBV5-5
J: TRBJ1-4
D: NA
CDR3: CASSLGHATNEKLFF
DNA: TGTGCCAGCAGCTTGGGACATGCAACTAATGAAAAACTGTTTTTT

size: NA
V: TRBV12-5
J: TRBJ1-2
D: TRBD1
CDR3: CASGLVRGLDGYTF
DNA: TGTGCTAGTGGTTTGGTGAGGGGGCTTGATGGCTACACCTTC

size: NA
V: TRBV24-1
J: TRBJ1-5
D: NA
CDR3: CATSVRGSTQPQHF
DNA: TGTGCCACCAGTGTGCGGGGGTCTACTCAGCCCCAGCATTTT

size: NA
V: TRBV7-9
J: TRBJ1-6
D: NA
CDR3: CASSLVRGNSPLHF
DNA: TGTGCCAGCAGCTTAGTAAGGGGAAATTCACCCCTCCACTTT

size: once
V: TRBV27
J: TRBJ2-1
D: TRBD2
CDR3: CASRPTGLAGPYNEQFF
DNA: TGTGCCAGCAGGCCCACGGGACTAGCGGGCCCCTACAATGAGCAGTTCTTC

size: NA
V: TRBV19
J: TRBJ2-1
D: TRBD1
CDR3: CASSTQGREQFF
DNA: TGTGCCAGTAGTACACAGGGGCGTGAGCAGTTCTTC

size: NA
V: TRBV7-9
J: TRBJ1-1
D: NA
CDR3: CASSLSRDIGTEAFF
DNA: TGTGCCAGCAGCCTCTCCAGGGATATAGGCACTGAAGCTTTCTTT

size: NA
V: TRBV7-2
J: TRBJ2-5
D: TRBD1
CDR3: CASRQTGAGETQYF
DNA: TGTGCCAGCAGACAAACAGGGGCGGGAGAGACCCAGTACTTC

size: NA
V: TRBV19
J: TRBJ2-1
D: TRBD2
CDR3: CASSMLRLAGYEQFF
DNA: TGTGCCAGTAGTATGCTTAGACTAGCGGGGTATGAGCAGTTCTTC

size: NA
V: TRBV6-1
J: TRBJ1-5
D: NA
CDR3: CASSEVGGVRNQPQHF
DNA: TGTGCCAGCAGTGAAGTAGGGGGAGTACGCAATCAGCCCCAGCATTTT

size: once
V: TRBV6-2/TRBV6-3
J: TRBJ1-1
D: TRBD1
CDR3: CASSFIQGADEAFF
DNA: TGTGCCAGCAGTTTTATACAGGGGGCGGATGAAGCTTTCTTT

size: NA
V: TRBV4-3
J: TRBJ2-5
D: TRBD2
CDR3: CASSQDWQREQTQYF
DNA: TGCGCCAGCAGCCAAGATTGGCAGCGGGAGCAGACCCAGTACTTC

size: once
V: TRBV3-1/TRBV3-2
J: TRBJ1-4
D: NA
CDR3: CASRPSGGANEKLFF
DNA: TGTGCCAGCAGGCCCTCGGGGGGCGCGAATGAAAAACTGTTTTTT

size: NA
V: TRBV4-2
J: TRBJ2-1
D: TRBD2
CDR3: CASSGTSGGAVQFF
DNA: TGTGCCAGCTCCGGGACTAGCGGGGGGGCCGTGCAGTTCTTC

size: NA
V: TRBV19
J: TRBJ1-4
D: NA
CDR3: CASSYRVDEKLFF
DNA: TGTGCCAGTAGTTACAGGGTGGATGAAAAACTGTTTTTT

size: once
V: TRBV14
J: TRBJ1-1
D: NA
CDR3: CASSQEPGVRVAFF
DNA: TGTGCCAGCAGCCAAGAGCCAGGGGTACGAGTAGCTTTCTTT

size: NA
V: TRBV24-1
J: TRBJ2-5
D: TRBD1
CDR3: CATSDLSRTGRETQYF
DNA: TGTGCCACCAGTGACCTTTCGAGGACAGGGCGAGAGACCCAGTACTTC

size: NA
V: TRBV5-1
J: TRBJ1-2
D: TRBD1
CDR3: CASSSRQGQRGYTF
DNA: TGCGCCAGCAGCTCCCGACAGGGTCAACGCGGCTACACCTTC